Described below is a single T cell receptor (beta chain) sequence and its context. These data originate in a study of T cells in Graves' hyperthyroidism and ophthalmopathy. TCR beta CDR3 sequences were amplified from RNA transcripts. First-round RT-PCR targeting the TCR CDR3 was performed with the HTBI primer set. TCRdb independently ran MiXCR on the multiplex PCR reads; one entry per CDR3 protein. The top ten clones hold 7% to 7.5% of a sample with 600,000 to 700,000 distinct CDR3 sequences, roughly 46% of them seen once. Germline V CDR1 and CDR2: GTSNPN, SVGIG (reference sequence). The CDR3 extends over 15 amino acids. Trimming removed 0 bases from V and 4 bases from J; junction bases left unmatched: 4.

Material: peripheral blood or thyroid tissue (not recorded which). The chain couples TRBV30 to TRBJ1-2, with 11 bases lining up with TRBD1. The receptor was derived from an adult man with Graves' disease, either hyperthyroidism or ophthalmopathy (not recorded which). CDR3 DNA sequence: TGTGCCTGGAGTGTCGGACAGGGGGCAGGCTATGGCTACACCTTC. It codes for CAWSVGQGAGYGYTF.